These 5 T cell receptor beta chains were all obtained from the same sample, sequenced in a study of blood T cells in healthy people across ages. A sample-barcoded 5' primer and a J-beta primer mix were used in a second PCR of about 7 to 12 cycles. A single record per CDR3 protein comes from TCRdb applying MiXCR to the 5' RACE reads. The sample yields about 940,000 distinct CDR3 sequences, around 48% seen once. The material sequenced was blood. The receptors shown here come from a man aged 25 to 40 in good health.

V and J are TRBV29-1 and TRBJ2-7, with D unclear. The length of the CDR3 is 13 residues. CDR1 SQVTM and CDR2 ANQGSEA come from the germline V gene. Trimming shortened V by 5 bases and J by 1 base, and 12 bases separated the two germline ends. The CDR3 bases are TGCAGCGTTCTGGTAGATCCTTCCTACGAGCAGTACTTC. Translated: CSVLVDPSYEQYF.

The rearrangement links TRBV9 to TRBJ2-5; TRBD2 aligns across 7 bases. The germline V gene has CDR1 SGDLS and CDR2 YYNGEE. J lost 5 bases, V lost 2 bases, and 6 bases had no gene match. The CDR3 contains 14 residues. In DNA, the CDR3 is TGTGCCAGCAGCGTCTCCCCGCGGGGGGAGACCCAGTACTTC. Translated: CASSVSPRGETQYF.

This clonotype was detected a few times. This rearrangement joins TRBV12-3 or TRBV12-4 to TRBJ1-5, with D perhaps TRBD1 (6 bases). CDR3 size: 16 residues. V lost 2 bases and J 0 bases, leaving 11 bases between the germline ends. CDR3 residues: CASSLLAGDSNQPQHF. Written as DNA, the CDR3 is TGTGCCAGCAGTTTATTGGCAGGGGATAGCAATCAGCCCCAGCATTTT.

The table lists this clonotype with a few counts. The rearrangement uses TRBV6-2 or TRBV6-3 and TRBJ1-6; D call uncertain. The CDR3 runs 13 residues. V lost 4 bases to trimming and J lost 7 bases, with 8 bases between them. CDR1 and CDR2 (germline): MNHEY, SVGEGT. As DNA, the CDR3 is TGTGCCAGCAGTTCGGAGCCGAATTCACCCCTCCACTTT. Protein product: CASSSEPNSPLHF.

This chain links TRBV28 with TRBJ2-7, with TRBD2 matching 13 bases. Trimming at V came to 5 bases and at J to 7 bases, leaving 11 bases not matched to a gene. The CDR3 runs 16 residues. Germline values: CDR1 MDHEN, CDR2 SYDVKM. As DNA, the CDR3 is TGTGCCAGCAGTCGGCCACTAGCGGGGGGGCAACATGAGCAGTACTTC. Its protein product is CASSRPLAGGQHEQYF.